This passage covers 24 T cell receptor beta chains from one sample sequenced in a study of T cell changes during pregnancy in multiple sclerosis (dated by TCRdb to between 2017 and 2020). Library preparation employed the immunoSEQ multiplex PCR assay. TCRdb took this table from immuneACCESS and kept in-frame rearrangements with V and J called. Such tables lack part of the clones; where checked against another copy, unresolved V genes explain under half of the gap, and the rest is unexplained. The sample table records over 65,000 clones; roughly 94% of these occur just once. Around 0.6% of the sample lies in the top ten. This specimen consisted of peripheral blood, obtained in the third trimester of pregnancy. The source of these receptors is a female donor with multiple sclerosis, enrolled in a pregnancy study.

The V gene is TRBV10-3, the J gene TRBJ1-2; 7 bases are shared with TRBD1. Per germline, CDR1 ENHRY and CDR2 SYGVKD. Trimming at V came to 0 bases and at J to 4 bases, leaving 2 bases not matched to a gene. CDR3 length: 14 amino acids. CDR3 coding DNA: TGTGCCATCAGTGAGTCAGGGGGCGGCTATGGCTACACCTTC. Amino acids: CAISESGGGYGYTF.

The chain recombines TRBV29-1 with TRBJ2-7; 7 nucleotides align to TRBD1. V lost 7 bases and J lost 7; bases outside the gene matches: 13. The CDR3 extends over 13 amino acids. CDR1 is SQVTM and CDR2 is ANQGSEA in the germline V gene. CDR3 loop: CSAGLTGLGEQYF. CDR3 in DNA: TGCAGCGCCGGGCTGACAGGGCTTGGAGAGCAGTACTTC.

CDR3 protein: CASSSRDRGYEQYF. CDR3 coding DNA: TGTGCCAGCAGCTCCCGGGACAGGGGCTACGAGCAGTACTTC. The V gene is TRBV7-2, the J gene TRBJ2-7; 10 nucleotides match TRBD1. Germline lookup yields CDR1 SGHTA and CDR2 FQGNSA. V lost 4 bases and J lost 3; bases outside the gene matches: 3. The CDR3 sequence is 14 residues long.

This clone has a single count. This rearrangement joins TRBV25-1 to TRBJ1-2; D unclear. V lost 4 bases and J lost 8, with 17 bases in between. The length of the CDR3 is 14 residues. Germline CDR1 MGHDK, CDR2 SYGVNS. Here the CDR3 DNA reads TGTGCCAGCAGTGGTACCGGGTTGCCTTGGGGCTACACCTTC. Translation: CASSGTGLPWGYTF.

The chain combines TRBV6-5 with TRBJ2-5, with 13 bases aligning to TRBD2. Looked up from germline, CDR1 is MNHEY and CDR2 is SVGAGI. After removal of 6 bases from V and 1 base from J, the junction contained 2 bases not matched to a gene. The CDR3 length is 15 residues. As DNA, the CDR3 is TGTGCCAGCAGCTGGACTAGCGGGGGCCAAGAGACCCAGTACTTC. It yields the protein CASSWTSGGQETQYF.

A single count supports this clone. V and J are TRBV7-2 and TRBJ1-1, with 7 bases that match TRBD1. The J segment lost 8 bases and the V segment lost 5 bases, leaving 11 bases of the junction unmatched. Germline loops: CDR1 SGHTA, CDR2 FQGNSA. The CDR3 runs to 14 residues. CDR3 nucleotides: TGTGCCAGCAGCCTAAGGGGGCTTGTAGAGGAAGCTTTCTTT. This translates into CASSLRGLVEEAFF.

Written as DNA, the CDR3 is TGTGCCAGTAGTATTTGGACAGGGGATCAGCCCCAGCATTTT. It encodes CASSIWTGDQPQHF. The V and J genes are TRBV19 and TRBJ1-5; 9 positions match TRBD1. J gave up 5 bases and V 3 bases, and 2 bases lay outside the gene matches. This CDR3 region has 14 residues. CDR1 LNHDA and CDR2 SQIVND come from the germline V gene (reference sequence).

The chain uses TRBV25-1 and TRBJ1-2; 8 nucleotides align to TRBD1. There are 13 residues in the CDR3. V gave up 10 bases and J gave up 6 bases; unmatched junction bases: 10. The germline V gene has CDR1 MGHDK and CDR2 SYGVNS. CDR3 sequence (DNA): TGTGCCACCCAGGGGGCCGTGAGGAATGGCTACACCTTC. It translates to CATQGAVRNGYTF.

The chain is built from TRBV7-3 and TRBJ1-3; 7 positions agree with TRBD1. The germline gives CDR1 SGHTA, CDR2 FQGTGA. The CDR3 spans 16 residues. Unmatched junction bases numbered 11, after V lost 5 bases and J lost 4 bases. The CDR3 nucleotides read TGTGCCAGCAGCCCGACAGGGCAGATTGGAGGAAACACCATATATTTT. It yields the protein CASSPTGQIGGNTIYF.

Notes on this clone: Relative to the germline gene, one junction end is altered; a read error may explain this. The chain employs TRBV7-7 and TRBJ2-7; 7 positions match TRBD1. Germline loops: CDR1 SSHAT, CDR2 FNYEAQ (reference sequence). The CDR3 totals 15 residues. In DNA form, the CDR3 reads TGTGCTAGCAGCTTAGCTCAGGGGGTAACCTACGAGCAGTACTTC. This translates into CASSLAQGVTYEQYF.

The DNA of the CDR3 is TGTGCCAGCCGGGACAATGAGCAGTTCTTC. This gives the protein CASRDNEQFF. The V and J genes are TRBV2 and TRBJ2-1; D is uncertain. V shed 8 bases and J shed 5 bases, with 4 bases lying between them. The CDR3 totals 10 residues. CDR1 and CDR2 (germline): SNHLY, FYNNEI.

This chain joins TRBV13 and TRBJ2-1; 7 bases are a match to TRBD1. The CDR3 is 15 amino acids. Germline values: CDR1 PRHDT, CDR2 FYEKMQ (reference sequence). V dropped 4 bases and J dropped 1; count of bases not matched to a gene: 4. Here the CDR3 reads CASSSDRYSYNEQFF. The CDR3 DNA follows: TGTGCCAGCAGCTCGGACAGGTATTCCTACAATGAGCAGTTCTTC.

This chain joins TRBV19 and TRBJ1-4; the D is unclear. Trimming removed 6 bases at V and 4 bases at J, with 15 bases between. Germline values: CDR1 LNHDA, CDR2 SQIVND (reference sequence). CDR3 length equals 15 residues. In DNA, the CDR3 is TGTGCCAGTAGCAAAAAGGCGGCGGTTAATGAAAAACTGTTTTTT. Protein product: CASSKKAAVNEKLFF.

On this clone: Germline and junction disagree at one end, which may indicate a read error. The genes are TRBV6-1 and TRBJ2-7; 9 bases align to TRBD2. CDR1 is MNHNS and CDR2 is SASEGT in the germline V gene. The CDR3 contains 11 residues. The CDR3 DNA reads as TGTGCCAGCAGTGAACTCCTAGCGGGGAACTTC. Its translation: CASSELLAGNF.

The chain couples TRBV30 to TRBJ1-1; tentatively, D is TRBD1 (5 bases). The CDR3 is 13 residues long. The V gene lost 6 bases and the J gene lost 4 bases, with 15 bases spanning the gap. CDR1 is GTSNPN and CDR2 is SVGIG in the germline V gene (reference sequence). The CDR3 coding sequence is TGTGCCTGTATAATCAGGGAGGGCACTGAAGCTTTCTTT. This translates into CACIIREGTEAFF.

The chain uses TRBV19 and TRBJ1-2, with 8 bases lining up with TRBD1. V gave up 3 bases and J gave up 0 bases; unmatched junction bases: 6. CDR3 size: 16 residues. Germline V gene sequence: CDR1 LNHDA, CDR2 SQIVND (reference sequence). The CDR3 here is CASSILGGQANYGYTF. In nucleotides, the CDR3 is TGTGCCAGTAGTATTCTTGGGGGACAGGCTAACTATGGCTACACCTTC.

The chain recombines TRBV4-3 with TRBJ1-2, with 7 bases identical to TRBD1. Germline V gene lookup returns CDR1 LGHNA and CDR2 YSLEER. The CDR3 spans 15 residues. The V and J ends lost 3 bases and 8 bases, in that order; junction bases with no gene match: 12. CDR3 DNA sequence: TGCGCCAGCAGCCAGGCGCACTCCGGGACAGTGGGCTACACCTTC. Translation: CASSQAHSGTVGYTF.

This sequence joins TRBV9 and TRBJ2-1; D is unclear. The V end lost 0 bases, the J end lost 6 bases, and 13 bases lay between the germline ends. The germline gives CDR1 SGDLS, CDR2 YYNGEE. CDR3 length: 15 residues. The CDR3 DNA is TGTGCCAGCAGCGTAGCTTCTGGCTCTGTCAATGAGCAGTTCTTC. This codes for CASSVASGSVNEQFF.

CDR3: CASGDRFSSNQPQHF. DNA of the CDR3: TGTGCCAGCGGTGACAGGTTTAGTAGCAATCAGCCCCAGCATTTT. V usage is TRBV7-9 and J usage is TRBJ1-5; possibly TRBD1 for D (6 bases). CDR1 is SEHNR, CDR2 FQNEAQ, per germline (reference sequence). The CDR3 length is 15 residues. Trimming removed 8 bases from V and 0 bases from J, with 14 bases in between.

This clone was recorded once. The chain carries TRBV7-2 and TRBJ2-5, with D possibly TRBD1 on 7 matching bases. This CDR3 region has 16 residues. The germline gives CDR1 SGHTA, CDR2 FQGNSA. V lost 1 base, J lost 5 bases, and 17 bases lay in between. CDR3 DNA sequence: TGTGCCAGCAGCTTAGATAGGTGGTCAGGGGGGGAGACCCAGTACTTC. This gives the protein CASSLDRWSGGETQYF.

The chain joins TRBV5-1 to TRBJ2-1, with TRBD1 matching 7 bases. Germline V gene sequence: CDR1 SGHRS, CDR2 YFSETQ. With V trimmed by 4 bases and J by 8 bases, 6 bases remained unmatched. The CDR3 consists of 13 residues. The CDR3 DNA follows: TGCGCCAGCAGCGGGCAGGGGGTAGATGAGCAGTTCTTC. Protein: CASSGQGVDEQFF. The entire variable domain, with the rest obtained from reference TRBV5-1 and TRBJ2-1, is as follows: KAGVTQTPRYLIKTRGQQVTLSCSPISGHRSVSWYQQTPGQGLQFLFEYFSETQRNKGNFPGRFSGRQFSNSRSEMNVSTLELGDSALYLCASSGQGVDEQFFGPGTRLTVL.

The rearrangement links TRBV7-3 to TRBJ1-1; D unclear. V gave up 1 base and J gave up 3 bases, with 6 bases separating them. From germline, CDR1 is SGHTA and CDR2 FQGTGA. This CDR3 has 13 residues. The DNA for the CDR3 is TGTGCCAGCAGCTTAAGCGGGGACACTGAAGCTTTCTTT. It is translated as CASSLSGDTEAFF.

This chain uses TRBV7-2 with TRBJ1-1; the D gene is possibly TRBD1 (6 bases). The V end was cut by 5 bases, the J end by 5 bases, with 18 bases between. CDR3 length: 15 residues. CDR1 and CDR2 from the germline V gene are SGHTA and FQGNSA. The CDR3 sequence: CASSPPGRGATEAFF. The CDR3 nucleotides are TGTGCCAGCAGCCCCCCGGGCAGGGGAGCGACTGAAGCTTTCTTT. The variable domain in full, with the rest retrieved from reference TRBV7-2 and TRBJ1-1, is GAGVSQSPSNKVTEKGKDVELRCDPISGHTALYWYRQSLGQGLEFLIYFQGNSAPDKSGLPSDRFSAERTGGSVSTLTIQRTQQEDSAVYLCASSPPGRGATEAFFGQGTRLTVV.

The chain's CDR3 is CASSLSRGSPLHF. Here the CDR3 DNA reads TGTGCCAGCAGCTTAAGTAGGGGCTCACCCCTCCACTTT. The chain carries TRBV7-2 and TRBJ1-6; TRBD1 is a possible D gene (5 bases). This CDR3 is built from 13 residues. The V gene lost 2 bases and the J gene lost 10 bases, with 9 bases spanning the gap. Per germline, CDR1 SGHTA and CDR2 FQGNSA. Together with reference TRBV7-2 and TRBJ1-6, the CDR3 gives the full variable domain: GAGVSQSPSNKVTEKGKDVELRCDPISGHTALYWYRQSLGQGLEFLIYFQGNSAPDKSGLPSDRFSAERTGGSVSTLTIQRTQQEDSAVYLCASSLSRGSPLHFGNGTRLTVT.